A selection of T cell receptor beta chains follows, all from one sample in a study of blood T cell repertoires in COVID-19. TCRdb's table, derived via immunoSEQ multiplex PCR, lists solely in-frame clones and lacks some. The sample contains 300,000 or so clones, around 88% of which appear only once. The sequenced sample consisted of peripheral blood. These receptors all stem from a woman in her 50s with acute or convalescent COVID-19. Both conserved end residues are part of each CDR3. Each record gives: V gene, clone size, D gene, J gene, CDR3 protein, CDR3 DNA. The D gene is left open where the match is weak. Clone size, where shown, is once, few, many, or a class for clones that have expanded.

V: TRBV11-1
size: few
D: .
J: TRBJ1-2
CDR3: CASSRAQDYGYTF
DNA: TGTGCCAGCAGCCGGGCACAGGACTATGGCTACACCTTC

V: TRBV6-2/TRBV6-3
size: .
D: .
J: TRBJ1-2
CDR3: CASSPPGGAHYGYTF
DNA: TGTGCCAGCAGCCCCCCGGGGGGCGCACACTATGGCTACACCTTC

V: TRBV5-4
size: .
D: TRBD2
J: TRBJ2-1
CDR3: CASSRQSGGPSDEQFF
DNA: TGTGCCAGCAGCAGGCAGTCGGGAGGGCCGTCGGATGAGCAGTTCTTC

V: TRBV30
size: .
D: .
J: TRBJ1-5
CDR3: CAWSVKGQGTDQPQHF
DNA: TGTGCCTGGAGTGTAAAGGGGCAGGGGACCGATCAGCCCCAGCATTTT

V: TRBV2
size: .
D: TRBD1
J: TRBJ1-1
CDR3: CASTGQRFNTEAFF
DNA: TGTGCCAGCACGGGACAGCGATTTAACACTGAAGCTTTCTTT

V: TRBV30
size: .
D: TRBD2
J: TRBJ2-3
CDR3: CAWSVVTSSTDTQYF
DNA: TGTGCCTGGAGTGTAGTGACTAGCAGCACAGATACGCAGTATTTT

V: TRBV9
size: .
D: TRBD1
J: TRBJ2-3
CDR3: CASSSRTGTADTQYF
DNA: TGTGCCAGCAGCTCCAGGACAGGGACGGCAGATACGCAGTATTTT

V: TRBV12-2
size: few
D: .
J: TRBJ2-3
CDR3: CASRLARVVRSTDTQYF
DNA: TGTGCAAGTCGCTTAGCGAGGGTAGTCCGTAGCACAGATACGCAGTATTTT

V: TRBV13
size: .
D: .
J: TRBJ2-1
CDR3: CASSLGIGFYSEQFF
DNA: TGTGCCAGCAGCTTAGGGATTGGCTTTTACAGTGAGCAGTTCTTC

V: TRBV7-9
size: .
D: .
J: TRBJ1-6
CDR3: CASSSGDGTSPLHF
DNA: TGTGCCAGCAGCTCAGGGGACGGAACTTCACCCCTCCACTTT

V: TRBV29-1
size: .
D: TRBD2
J: TRBJ2-1
CDR3: CSVDRTSGRALSNEQFF
DNA: TGCAGCGTTGATAGGACTAGCGGGAGGGCCCTAAGCAATGAGCAGTTCTTC

V: TRBV6-5
size: .
D: .
J: TRBJ1-6
CDR3: CASNAWAGNNSPLHF
DNA: TGTGCCAGCAATGCCTGGGCAGGGAATAATTCACCCCTCCACTTT

V: TRBV3-1/TRBV3-2
size: .
D: TRBD1
J: TRBJ1-2
CDR3: CASSRDDRDGYGYTF
DNA: TGTGCCAGCAGCCGGGATGACAGGGACGGCTATGGCTACACCTTC

V: TRBV29-1
size: .
D: .
J: TRBJ2-3
CDR3: CSVDIQFTDTQYF
DNA: TGCAGCGTTGATATCCAGTTCACAGATACGCAGTATTTT

V: TRBV2
size: .
D: .
J: TRBJ1-6
CDR3: CASRQADDSPLHF
DNA: TGTGCCAGCAGACAGGCTGATGATTCACCCCTCCACTTT

V: TRBV7-9
size: .
D: .
J: TRBJ2-3
CDR3: CASSLESLGSTDTQYF
DNA: TGTGCCAGCAGCTTAGAAAGCCTGGGCAGCACAGATACGCAGTATTTT

V: TRBV4-1
size: .
D: TRBD2
J: TRBJ2-3
CDR3: CASSRKLAGSTDTQYF
DNA: TGCGCCAGCAGCCGAAAACTAGCGGGTTCTACAGATACGCAGTATTTT

V: TRBV30
size: .
D: TRBD1
J: TRBJ1-3
CDR3: CAWREGQARGNTIYF
DNA: TGTGCCTGGAGAGAGGGACAGGCGCGTGGAAACACCATATATTTT

V: TRBV6-5
size: .
D: TRBD1
J: TRBJ1-2
CDR3: CASSRRQGDYGYTF
DNA: TGTGCCAGCAGCCGGCGACAGGGGGACTATGGCTACACCTTC

V: TRBV19
size: .
D: TRBD1
J: TRBJ1-5
CDR3: CASSIGTGRSNQPQHF
DNA: TGTGCCAGTAGTATAGGGACAGGGCGTAGCAATCAGCCCCAGCATTTT

V: TRBV4-1
size: once
D: .
J: TRBJ2-5
CDR3: CASSQTYEETQYF
DNA: TGCGCCAGCAGTCAGACATATGAAGAGACCCAGTACTTC

V: TRBV9
size: .
D: .
J: TRBJ1-5
CDR3: CASSVDHSNQPQHF
DNA: TGTGCCAGCAGCGTAGATCATAGCAATCAGCCCCAGCATTTT

V: TRBV10-3
size: .
D: TRBD1
J: TRBJ1-1
CDR3: CAIREWTGSGTEAFF
DNA: TGTGCCATCAGGGAATGGACAGGGTCAGGGACTGAAGCTTTCTTT

V: TRBV6-5
size: .
D: .
J: TRBJ1-1
CDR3: CASRPTGTEAFF
DNA: TGTGCCAGCAGGCCCACGGGAACTGAAGCTTTCTTT

V: TRBV5-1
size: .
D: TRBD1
J: TRBJ2-3
CDR3: CASSKGQIGADTQYF
DNA: TGCGCCAGCAGCAAGGGACAGATTGGCGCAGATACGCAGTATTTT

V: TRBV7-2
size: .
D: .
J: TRBJ1-1
CDR3: CASSLNRKTEAFF
DNA: TGTGCCAGCAGCTTAAATAGAAAAACTGAAGCTTTCTTT

V: TRBV6-1
size: .
D: .
J: TRBJ1-2
CDR3: CASSERVGGANYGYTF
DNA: TGTGCCAGCAGTGAACGGGTCGGAGGGGCTAACTATGGCTACACCTTC

V: TRBV12-5
size: .
D: TRBD2
J: TRBJ2-7
CDR3: CASGLRTSGESYEQYF
DNA: TGTGCTAGTGGTTTGCGGACTAGCGGAGAATCCTACGAGCAGTACTTC

V: TRBV5-6
size: .
D: .
J: TRBJ1-2
CDR3: CASSLDTAVYGYTF
DNA: TGTGCCAGCAGCTTGGATACAGCCGTCTATGGCTACACCTTC

V: TRBV7-8
size: few
D: .
J: TRBJ1-2
CDR3: CASSPSAGNYGYTF
DNA: TGTGCCAGCAGCCCCTCGGCAGGGAACTATGGCTACACCTTC

V: TRBV6-6
size: .
D: TRBD2
J: TRBJ2-7
CDR3: CASSASGYEQYF
DNA: TGTGCCAGCAGCGCTAGCGGCTACGAGCAGTACTTC

V: TRBV3-1/TRBV3-2
size: .
D: .
J: TRBJ2-3
CDR3: CASRRTASTDTQYF
DNA: TGTGCCAGCAGACGGACTGCTAGCACAGATACGCAGTATTTT

V: TRBV7-2
size: .
D: TRBD1
J: TRBJ2-1
CDR3: CASSSRDSRFEQFF
DNA: TGTGCCAGCAGCTCCCGGGACAGTAGGTTTGAGCAGTTCTTC

V: TRBV7-2
size: .
D: .
J: TRBJ1-5
CDR3: CASSLSFGEPQHF
DNA: TGTGCCAGCAGCTTATCCTTCGGAGAGCCCCAGCATTTT

V: TRBV29-1
size: few
D: TRBD1
J: TRBJ1-1
CDR3: CSAGQGWSEAFF
DNA: TGCAGCGCAGGACAGGGCTGGTCTGAAGCTTTCTTT

V: TRBV19
size: .
D: TRBD1
J: TRBJ1-5
CDR3: CASSPRDRESQPQHF
DNA: TGTGCCAGTAGTCCCCGGGACAGGGAGTCTCAGCCCCAGCATTTT

V: TRBV6-1
size: .
D: .
J: TRBJ1-5
CDR3: CASSEGLNQPQHF
DNA: TGTGCCAGCAGTGAAGGACTTAATCAGCCCCAGCATTTT

V: TRBV28
size: few
D: TRBD1
J: TRBJ1-1
CDR3: CASRAGGGNTEAFF
DNA: TGTGCCAGCAGAGCAGGGGGCGGGAACACTGAAGCTTTCTTT

V: TRBV14
size: .
D: .
J: TRBJ2-1
CDR3: CASSQDLSSYNEQFF
DNA: TGTGCCAGCAGCCAAGATTTGAGCTCCTACAATGAGCAGTTCTTC

V: TRBV27
size: few
D: .
J: TRBJ1-2
CDR3: CASREGWHGYTF
DNA: TGTGCCAGTCGGGAGGGGTGGCATGGCTACACCTTC

V: TRBV6-5
size: once
D: TRBD1
J: TRBJ1-2
CDR3: CASGEGQRYYGYTF
DNA: TGTGCCAGCGGCGAGGGACAGCGGTACTATGGCTACACCTTC

V: TRBV6-4
size: .
D: .
J: TRBJ2-3
CDR3: CASSERPGQGDTQYF
DNA: TGTGCCAGCAGTGAACGTCCCGGTCAGGGAGATACGCAGTATTTT

V: TRBV24-1
size: .
D: TRBD1
J: TRBJ1-4
CDR3: CATSDSWDRVEKLFF
DNA: TGTGCCACCAGTGATTCCTGGGACAGGGTGGAAAAACTGTTTTTT

V: TRBV30
size: .
D: .
J: TRBJ1-5
CDR3: CAWSVGGSQPQHF
DNA: TGTGCCTGGAGCGTGGGGGGGAGTCAGCCCCAGCATTTT

V: TRBV11-3
size: .
D: .
J: TRBJ2-2
CDR3: CASSLGGASTGELFF
DNA: TGTGCCAGCAGCTTGGGGGGGGCATCCACCGGGGAGCTGTTTTTT

V: TRBV28
size: few
D: .
J: TRBJ2-3
CDR3: CASSLWRHKSTTDTQYF
DNA: TGTGCCAGCAGTTTATGGAGGCATAAGAGCACGACCGATACGCAGTATTTT

V: TRBV3-1/TRBV3-2
size: .
D: .
J: TRBJ2-7
CDR3: CASSLSPQADQYF
DNA: TGTGCCAGCAGCCTCTCCCCGCAAGCGGATCAGTACTTC

V: TRBV30
size: .
D: .
J: TRBJ2-2
CDR3: CAWSVRLDTGELFF
DNA: TGTGCCTGGAGTGTACGACTCGACACCGGGGAGCTGTTTTTT

V: TRBV11-2
size: few
D: TRBD1
J: TRBJ2-3
CDR3: CASLWGRGQGGDTQYF
DNA: TGTGCCAGCCTTTGGGGCAGGGGGCAAGGTGGAGATACGCAGTATTTT

V: TRBV5-6
size: .
D: TRBD2
J: TRBJ2-7
CDR3: CASILQPGLAGGRPYEQYF
DNA: TGTGCCAGCATCCTCCAACCGGGACTAGCGGGAGGCCGGCCCTACGAGCAGTACTTC